Shown below are 30 T cell receptor beta chains from a single sample sequenced in a study of cytomegalovirus exposure and HLA in healthy donors. The PCR used 60 Vbeta and 13 Jbeta primers. Measured with immunoSEQ multiplex PCR; TCRdb has only the in-frame clones, and not every one. This listing includes 40,000 or so clones. The specimen was PBMCs. All receptors derive from a man under 40 in good health and CMV-seronegative.

The chain links TRBV1 to TRBJ1-4. TRBV1 is noted as a pseudogene. The CDR3 contains 15 residues. In DNA, the CDR3 is TGCACCAGCAGCCATGGACGGAGGGAGGGTGAAAAACTGTTTTTT. Amino acids: CTSSHGRREGEKLFF.

The chain is built from TRBV29-1 and TRBJ2-5; 9 nucleotides align to TRBD2. V shed 5 bases, J shed 5 bases, and the junction held 12 bases outside the gene matches. From germline, CDR1 is SQVTM and CDR2 ANQGSEA. This CDR3 has 15 amino acids. CDR3 region: CSVFDVAGDSETQYF. The CDR3 region has the DNA TGCAGCGTTTTTGACGTAGCGGGAGATTCGGAGACCCAGTACTTC.

The chain recombines TRBV19 with TRBJ2-7; D is possibly TRBD1 (5 bases). In germline, CDR1 is LNHDA, CDR2 SQIVND (reference sequence). CDR3 length: 14 amino acids. V was clipped by 5 bases and J by 1 base, with 12 bases between them. CDR3 DNA sequence: TGTGCCAGTAGTTCAGCCCCAGGGTCCTACGAGCAGTACTTC. This encodes CASSSAPGSYEQYF.

The J gene is TRBJ1-6, the V gene TRBV27, with TRBD1 identical over 7 bases. V lost 7 bases to trimming and J lost 9 bases; unmatched junction nucleotides: 12. Germline CDR1 and CDR2: MNHEY and SMNVEV (reference sequence). The CDR3 extends over 15 amino acids. CDR3 sequence reads: CASTTDRVAGSPLHF. The DNA of the CDR3 is TGTGCCAGCACTACCGACAGGGTGGCGGGTTCACCCCTCCACTTT.

The chain joins TRBV7-9 to TRBJ1-5; D ambiguous. The length of the CDR3 is 14 residues. The V end was cut by 4 bases, the J end by 7 bases, with 14 bases between. The germline V gene encodes CDR1 SEHNR and CDR2 FQNEAQ (reference sequence). CDR3 bases: TGTGCCAGCAGCTCACGGTCGGGTGGGCAGCCCCAGCATTTT. Its translation: CASSSRSGGQPQHF. The full variable domain, its missing parts supplied by reference TRBV7-9 and TRBJ1-5, is DTGVSQNPRHKITKRGQNVTFRCDPISEHNRLYWYRQTLGQGPEFLTYFQNEAQLEKSRLLSDRFSAERPKGSFSTLEIQRTEQGDSAMYLCASSSRSGGQPQHFGDGTRLSIL.

The V and J genes are TRBV13 and TRBJ2-2, with 7 bases fitting TRBD2. The germline CDR1 and CDR2 sequences are PRHDT and FYEKMQ (reference sequence). The V gene end was trimmed by 5 bases and the J gene end by 6 bases; junction bases not matched to a gene: 15. CDR3 length: 17 amino acids. The CDR3 region is CASSPPWSGAEPGELFF. The CDR3 coding sequence is TGTGCCAGCAGCCCGCCATGGAGCGGGGCGGAACCCGGGGAGCTGTTTTTT.

V is TRBV19 and J is TRBJ1-1; 7 bases are shared with TRBD1. CDR1 and CDR2 (germline): LNHDA, SQIVND (reference sequence). The CDR3 is 15 amino acids. V trimming: 3 bases; J trimming: 0 bases; junction bases outside the gene matches: 4. The CDR3 region is CASSILQGVNTEAFF. For the CDR3, the DNA is TGTGCCAGTAGTATTCTCCAGGGGGTGAACACTGAAGCTTTCTTT.

The chain combines TRBV19 with TRBJ2-1, with a possible D match to TRBD2 (5 bases). CDR3 size: 14 residues. The V and J ends lost 2 bases and 8 bases respectively, with 13 bases between them. The germline gives CDR1 LNHDA, CDR2 SQIVND (reference sequence). In DNA form, the CDR3 reads TGTGCCAGTAGTATAAGGAGGCGCGAGGATGAGCAGTTCTTC. Amino acids: CASSIRRREDEQFF. The variable domain in full, completed from reference TRBV19 and TRBJ2-1, reads DGGITQSPKYLFRKEGQNVTLSCEQNLNHDAMYWYRQDPGQGLRLIYYSQIVNDFQKGDIAEGYSVSREKKESFPLTVTSAQKNPTAFYLCASSIRRREDEQFFGPGTRLTVL.

The J gene is TRBJ2-7, the V gene TRBV6-5; 7 positions agree with TRBD2. Germline CDR1 and CDR2: MNHEY and SVGAGI. The CDR3 extends over 14 amino acids. J lost 4 bases, V lost 2 bases, and 5 bases had no gene match. The CDR3 nucleotides are TGTGCCAGCAGTTACGGGACTACTGTATACGAGCAGTACTTC. Its protein product is CASSYGTTVYEQYF.

The CDR3 loop is CASPRQGVVPGELFF. CDR3 coding DNA: TGTGCCAGCCCACGACAGGGAGTAGTGCCCGGGGAGCTGTTTTTT. The chain carries TRBV18 and TRBJ2-2, with TRBD1 matching 7 bases. The CDR3 extends over 15 amino acids. CDR1 is KGHSH, CDR2 LQKENI, per germline. With V trimmed by 8 bases and J by 6 bases, 12 bases remained unmatched.

The gene calls are TRBV11-1 and TRBJ2-5; the match to TRBD2 covers 14 bases. The germline V gene has CDR1 SGHAT and CDR2 FQDESV (reference sequence). The CDR3 is 16 amino acids. V lost 5 bases and J lost 2; bases outside the gene matches: 4. The CDR3 DNA follows: TGTGCCAGCAGCCGGCGACTAGCGGGAGGGCAAGAGACCCAGTACTTC. Translated, it gives CASSRRLAGGQETQYF. The whole variable domain, filled in from reference TRBV11-1 and TRBJ2-5, reads EAEVAQSPRYKITEKSQAVAFWCDPISGHATLYWYRQILGQGPELLVQFQDESVVDDSQLPKDRFSAERLKGVDSTLKIQPAELGDSAMYLCASSRRLAGGQETQYFGPGTRLLVL.

The J gene is TRBJ1-5, the V gene TRBV5-5, with unresolved D. V gave up 0 bases and J gave up 1 base, with 5 bases separating them. CDR3 length: 14 amino acids. Germline values: CDR1 SGHKS, CDR2 YYEKEE (reference sequence). CDR3 residues: CASSLDTSNQPQHF. In nucleotides, the CDR3 is TGTGCCAGCAGCTTGGACACCAGCAATCAGCCCCAGCATTTT.

This chain connects TRBV19 to TRBJ2-1; D unclear. V was pared by 1 base and J by 6 bases, with 10 bases between. Germline CDR1 and CDR2: LNHDA and SQIVND (reference sequence). The length of the CDR3 is 14 residues. The CDR3 DNA sequence: TGTGCCAGTAGTATAGGGCTTGGTGGCAATGAGCAGTTCTTC. Amino acid sequence: CASSIGLGGNEQFF. Drawing the rest from reference TRBV19 and TRBJ2-1, the complete variable domain is DGGITQSPKYLFRKEGQNVTLSCEQNLNHDAMYWYRQDPGQGLRLIYYSQIVNDFQKGDIAEGYSVSREKKESFPLTVTSAQKNPTAFYLCASSIGLGGNEQFFGPGTRLTVL.

This rearrangement joins TRBV5-4 to TRBJ2-7, with a tentative D call TRBD1 (7 bases). Between the trimmed V and J ends, which lost 4 bases and 4 bases, there was a span of 15 bases. The germline V gene encodes CDR1 SGHNT and CDR2 YYREEE (reference sequence). This CDR3 spans 14 amino acids. As DNA, the CDR3 is TGTGCCAGCAGCCCCAGGGGGGTGGGATACGAGCAGTACTTC. This codes for CASSPRGVGYEQYF.

The V gene is TRBV6-5, the J gene TRBJ1-1, with 8 bases matching TRBD1. The CDR3 runs to 15 residues. Trimming removed 0 bases from V and 11 bases from J; junction bases left unmatched: 11. Germline CDR1 MNHEY, CDR2 SVGAGI. The CDR3 loop is CASSYSGQVLGGAFF. CDR3 DNA: TGTGCCAGCAGTTACTCGGGACAGGTCTTAGGGGGGGCTTTCTTT.

In the case of this clone: Within the sample, other DNA sequences also encode this same CDR3. The V call is TRBV30, the J call TRBJ2-7; no clear D. The V end was cut by 0 bases, the J end by 6 bases, with 6 bases between. CDR3 length equals 11 residues. From germline, CDR1 is GTSNPN and CDR2 SVGIG (reference sequence). CDR3 loop: CAWSVSLEQYF. CDR3 bases: TGTGCCTGGAGTGTCAGTCTCGAGCAGTACTTC.

The chain uses TRBV4-3 and TRBJ1-2, with no clear D. CDR3 length: 13 amino acids. V was trimmed by 0 bases and J by 3 bases, leaving 5 bases between them. CDR1 is LGHNA and CDR2 is YSLEER in the germline V gene. The CDR3 nucleotides read TGCGCCAGCAGCCAAGATCCGGACTATGGCTACACCTTC. Translated: CASSQDPDYGYTF.

The chain recombines TRBV29-1 with TRBJ1-2; 9 nucleotides match TRBD1. Germline V gives CDR1 SQVTM, CDR2 ANQGSEA. The CDR3 extends over 15 amino acids. The junction had 12 bases not matched to a gene; V was cut back by 3 bases and J by 7 bases. The CDR3 sequence is CSVDGDRDGLGGYTF. The CDR3 nucleotides are TGCAGCGTTGACGGGGACAGGGATGGGCTCGGTGGCTACACCTTC. The full variable domain, rest sourced from reference TRBV29-1 and TRBJ1-2, is SAVISQKPSRDICQRGTSLTIQCQVDSQVTMMFWYRQQPGQSLTLIATANQGSEATYESGFVIDKFPISRPNLTFSTLTVSNMSPEDSSIYLCSVDGDRDGLGGYTFGSGTRLTVV.

V is TRBV20-1 and J is TRBJ2-5; 7 nucleotides agree with TRBD2. Unmatched junction bases numbered 3, after V lost 6 bases and J lost 5 bases. The CDR3 covers 11 residues. Germline CDR1 is DFQATT and CDR2 is SNEGSKA (reference sequence). The CDR3 nucleotides read TGCAGTGCAGGGAGGGAGGAGACCCAGTACTTC. Translated, it gives CSAGREETQYF.

The rearrangement links TRBV9 to TRBJ1-2; D is undetermined. The germline V gene encodes CDR1 SGDLS and CDR2 YYNGEE. Trimming removed 4 bases at V and 4 bases at J, with 8 bases between. This CDR3 is 12 amino acids long. In DNA, the CDR3 is TGTGCCAGCAGCCCCGGGATCTATGGCTACACCTTC. This translates into CASSPGIYGYTF.

V gene TRBV5-8 combines with J gene TRBJ1-5; a possible D gene is TRBD1 (5 bases). The V and J ends lost 1 base and 9 bases respectively, with 17 bases between them. Germline CDR1 is SGHTS and CDR2 is YDEGEE. The CDR3 sequence is 15 residues long. CDR3 region: CASSLTPGGEGPQHF. In DNA form, the CDR3 reads TGTGCCAGCAGCTTGACCCCTGGGGGGGAGGGGCCCCAGCATTTT.

This chain uses TRBV30 with TRBJ1-2; a possible D gene is TRBD1 (6 bases). Per the germline V gene, CDR1 is GTSNPN and CDR2 is SVGIG (reference sequence). V lost 6 bases to trimming and J lost 2 bases, with 13 bases between them. CDR3 length: 13 amino acids. CDR3 protein: CACYRDTNYGYTF. The CDR3 coding sequence is TGTGCCTGCTACAGGGACACCAACTATGGCTACACCTTC.

The chain joins TRBV6-1 to TRBJ2-7; 7 nucleotides agree with TRBD1. Trimming cost V 8 bases and J 4 bases; bases outside gene matches: 11. CDR1 and CDR2 (germline): MNHNS, SASEGT. CDR3 size: 14 residues. The CDR3 sequence is CASGYRDSGYEQYF. CDR3 DNA: TGTGCCAGCGGGTACCGGGACAGTGGATACGAGCAGTACTTC.

V is TRBV5-1 and J is TRBJ2-2; D possibly corresponds to TRBD2 (5 bases). The CDR3 is made up of 16 amino acids. The germline V gene has CDR1 SGHRS and CDR2 YFSETQ. V dropped 0 bases and J dropped 0 bases, with 9 bases sitting between them. In nucleotides, the CDR3 is TGCGCCAGCAGCTTGGCGAGCGGAGCGAACACCGGGGAGCTGTTTTTT. Protein: CASSLASGANTGELFF. Based on the CDR3 plus reference TRBV5-1 and TRBJ2-2, the full variable domain is KAGVTQTPRYLIKTRGQQVTLSCSPISGHRSVSWYQQTPGQGLQFLFEYFSETQRNKGNFPGRFSGRQFSNSRSEMNVSTLELGDSALYLCASSLASGANTGELFFGEGSRLTVL.

The chain employs TRBV30 and TRBJ1-3, with D hard to call. From germline, CDR1 is GTSNPN and CDR2 SVGIG (reference sequence). This CDR3 region has 14 residues. Trimming took 4 bases from V and 3 from J, leaving 13 bases between them. The CDR3 region is CAWMIPGGGNTIYF. CDR3 nucleotide sequence: TGTGCCTGGATGATACCGGGAGGTGGAAACACCATATATTTT.

The chain uses TRBV18 and TRBJ2-1, with D possibly being TRBD1 (6 bases). CDR1 is KGHSH and CDR2 is LQKENI in the germline V gene. This CDR3 spans 15 amino acids. The ends were cut back, 3 bases at V and 4 bases at J, with 13 bases in the middle. The CDR3 loop is CASSPLWGTYNEQFF. DNA for the CDR3: TGTGCCAGCTCACCCCTTTGGGGGACATACAATGAGCAGTTCTTC.

The J gene is TRBJ2-2, the V gene TRBV18; no clear D gene. The V and J ends lost 2 bases and 6 bases respectively, with 10 bases between them. The CDR3 totals 14 residues. CDR1 is KGHSH, CDR2 LQKENI, per germline. CDR3 bases: TGTGCCAGCTCACCATGGCAGGATCCCGGGGAGCTGTTTTTT. This gives the protein CASSPWQDPGELFF. The variable domain in full, completed from reference TRBV18 and TRBJ2-2, reads NAGVMQNPRHLVRRRGQEARLRCSPMKGHSHVYWYRQLPEEGLKFMVYLQKENIIDESGMPKERFSAEFPKEGPSILRIQQVVRGDSAAYFCASSPWQDPGELFFGEGSRLTVL.

The chain carries TRBV4-3 and TRBJ2-5; D possibly corresponds to TRBD1 (5 bases). The CDR3 length is 15 residues. V lost 0 bases, J lost 5 bases, and 13 bases lay in between. Per the germline V gene, CDR1 is LGHNA and CDR2 is YSLEER. CDR3 residues: CASSQEGQGGETQYF. CDR3 nucleotides: TGCGCCAGCAGCCAAGAGGGGCAGGGTGGGGAGACCCAGTACTTC.

Concerning this clone itself: This CDR3 is also generated by other DNA sequences in the sample. The chain employs TRBV5-1 and TRBJ2-7, with a weak D call TRBD2 (5 bases). Per the germline V gene, CDR1 is SGHRS and CDR2 is YFSETQ. V was pared by 0 bases and J by 0 bases, with 7 bases between. CDR3 length: 14 amino acids. The CDR3 region is CASSLGGGSYEQYF. The CDR3 nucleotides are TGCGCCAGCAGCTTGGGCGGAGGCTCCTACGAGCAGTACTTC. The variable domain in full, with the rest retrieved from reference TRBV5-1 and TRBJ2-7, is KAGVTQTPRYLIKTRGQQVTLSCSPISGHRSVSWYQQTPGQGLQFLFEYFSETQRNKGNFPGRFSGRQFSNSRSEMNVSTLELGDSALYLCASSLGGGSYEQYFGPGTRLTVT.

V and J are TRBV6-1 and TRBJ1-2, with TRBD1 matching 7 bases. The CDR3 is made up of 15 amino acids. Germline lookup yields CDR1 MNHNS and CDR2 SASEGT. V trimming: 3 bases; J trimming: 2 bases; junction bases outside the gene matches: 6. The CDR3 region is CASSDTPGQNYGYTF. The CDR3 DNA follows: TGTGCCAGCAGTGATACACCGGGACAGAACTATGGCTACACCTTC.